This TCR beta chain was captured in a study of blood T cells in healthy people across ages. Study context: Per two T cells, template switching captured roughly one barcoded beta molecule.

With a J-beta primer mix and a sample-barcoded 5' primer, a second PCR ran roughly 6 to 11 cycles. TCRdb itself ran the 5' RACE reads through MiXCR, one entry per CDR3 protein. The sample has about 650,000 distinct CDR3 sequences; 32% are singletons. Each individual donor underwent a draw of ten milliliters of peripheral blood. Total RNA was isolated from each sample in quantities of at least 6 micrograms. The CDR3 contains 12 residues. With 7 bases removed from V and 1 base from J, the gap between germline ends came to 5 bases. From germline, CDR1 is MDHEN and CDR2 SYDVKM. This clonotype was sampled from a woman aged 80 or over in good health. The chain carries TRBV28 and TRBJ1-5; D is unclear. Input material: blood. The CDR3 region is CASTDSNQPQHF. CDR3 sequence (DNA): TGTGCCAGCACAGACAGCAATCAGCCCCAGCATTTT. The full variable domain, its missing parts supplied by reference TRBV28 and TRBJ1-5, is DVKVTQSSRYLVKRTGEKVFLECVQDMDHENMFWYRQDPGLGLRLIYFSYDVKMKEKGDIPEGYSVSREKKERFSLILESASTNQTSMYLCASTDSNQPQHFGDGTRLSIL.